Listed below are T cell receptor beta chains from one sample, sequenced in a study of cytotoxic CD8 clonotypes in ibrutinib-treated CLL. Profiled with immunoSEQ multiplex PCR; TCRdb holds only in-frame clones, not every one. The sample consists of around 310,000 clones, around four fifths of them appearing once. This specimen was PBMCs, taken before ibrutinib treatment. The receptor source for this set is a human donor with chronic lymphocytic leukemia. CDR3s include the opening cysteine and the closing phenylalanine or tryptophan. The order of the fields is V gene, J gene, clone size, CDR3 protein. Clone size is stated in some rows and not others, as once, few, many or a class when expanded.

v_call: TRBV9; j_call: TRBJ2-5; clone_size: .; cdr3_aa: CASSSRTGGRETQYF
v_call: TRBV7-2; j_call: TRBJ1-2; clone_size: .; cdr3_aa: CASSQGRGRGYTF
v_call: TRBV5-1; j_call: TRBJ1-4; clone_size: .; cdr3_aa: CASRFATNEKLFF
v_call: TRBV27; j_call: TRBJ2-1; clone_size: .; cdr3_aa: CASSFRQSKQFF
v_call: TRBV7-2; j_call: TRBJ2-3; clone_size: .; cdr3_aa: CASSKGLAGSTDTQYF
v_call: TRBV25-1; j_call: TRBJ2-6; clone_size: .; cdr3_aa: CAAAQGFGANVLTF
v_call: TRBV27; j_call: TRBJ2-7; clone_size: few; cdr3_aa: CASSLGRTYEQYF
v_call: TRBV5-6; j_call: TRBJ2-2; clone_size: .; cdr3_aa: CASSFGFLGLTNTGELFF
v_call: TRBV7-3; j_call: TRBJ2-3; clone_size: .; cdr3_aa: CASSLKAGVADTQYF
v_call: TRBV30; j_call: TRBJ1-2; clone_size: .; cdr3_aa: CAWSAVQAGNYGYTF
v_call: TRBV10-3; j_call: TRBJ2-1; clone_size: .; cdr3_aa: CAIRQQPSSYNEQFF
v_call: TRBV7-6; j_call: TRBJ1-3; clone_size: .; cdr3_aa: CASSLAQGNTIYF
v_call: TRBV6-6; j_call: TRBJ2-7; clone_size: .; cdr3_aa: CASTLVAYEQYF
v_call: TRBV7-2; j_call: TRBJ2-7; clone_size: .; cdr3_aa: CASSFSGAASYEQYF
v_call: TRBV9; j_call: TRBJ1-2; clone_size: .; cdr3_aa: CASSGDRGLGYGYTF
v_call: TRBV5-1; j_call: TRBJ2-3; clone_size: .; cdr3_aa: CASSLEGLAVDTQYF
v_call: TRBV2; j_call: TRBJ2-1; clone_size: .; cdr3_aa: CASQRGGRDSEQFF
v_call: TRBV4-2; j_call: TRBJ1-5; clone_size: .; cdr3_aa: CASSQGRTSNQPQHF
v_call: TRBV6-5; j_call: TRBJ1-5; clone_size: .; cdr3_aa: CASSYTGAQPQHF
v_call: TRBV28; j_call: TRBJ1-5; clone_size: few; cdr3_aa: CASRPNRGPQPQHF
v_call: TRBV4-3; j_call: TRBJ1-1; clone_size: .; cdr3_aa: CASSQALTGGLGEAFF
v_call: TRBV4-3; j_call: TRBJ2-3; clone_size: .; cdr3_aa: CASSHGLAEPTDTQYF
v_call: TRBV7-6; j_call: TRBJ2-1; clone_size: .; cdr3_aa: CATGPSYNEQFF
v_call: TRBV2; j_call: TRBJ1-5; clone_size: .; cdr3_aa: CASSVGPGGTTGDDSNQPQHF